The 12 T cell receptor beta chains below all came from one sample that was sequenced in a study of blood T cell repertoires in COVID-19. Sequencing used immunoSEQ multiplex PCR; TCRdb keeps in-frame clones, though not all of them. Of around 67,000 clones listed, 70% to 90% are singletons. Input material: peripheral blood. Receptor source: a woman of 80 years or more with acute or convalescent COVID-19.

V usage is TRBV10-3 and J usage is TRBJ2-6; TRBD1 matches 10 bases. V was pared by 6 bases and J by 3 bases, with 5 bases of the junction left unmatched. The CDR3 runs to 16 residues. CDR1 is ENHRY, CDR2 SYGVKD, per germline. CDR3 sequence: CAIRAGTGVGANVLTF. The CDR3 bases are TGTGCCATCAGGGCCGGGACAGGGGTTGGGGCCAACGTCCTGACTTTC.

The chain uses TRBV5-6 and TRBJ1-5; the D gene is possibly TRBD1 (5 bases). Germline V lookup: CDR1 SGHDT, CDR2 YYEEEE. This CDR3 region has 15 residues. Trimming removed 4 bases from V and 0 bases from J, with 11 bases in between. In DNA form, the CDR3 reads TGTGCCAGCAGCCCGGGACTATATAGCAATCAGCCCCAGCATTTT. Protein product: CASSPGLYSNQPQHF.

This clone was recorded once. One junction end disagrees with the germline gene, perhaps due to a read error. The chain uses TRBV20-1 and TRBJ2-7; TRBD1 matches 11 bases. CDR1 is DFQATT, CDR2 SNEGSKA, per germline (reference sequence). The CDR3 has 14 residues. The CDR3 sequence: CRASSGQGDHKQYF. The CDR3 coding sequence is TGCAGGGCTAGTTCGGGACAGGGGGACCATAAGCAGTACTTC.

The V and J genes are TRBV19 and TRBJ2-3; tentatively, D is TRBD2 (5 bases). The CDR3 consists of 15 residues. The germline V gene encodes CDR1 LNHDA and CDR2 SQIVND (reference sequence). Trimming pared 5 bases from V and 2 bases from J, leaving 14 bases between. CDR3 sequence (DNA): TGTGCCAGTAGTGGGAGTCATTTCTCCACAGATACGCAGTATTTT. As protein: CASSGSHFSTDTQYF.

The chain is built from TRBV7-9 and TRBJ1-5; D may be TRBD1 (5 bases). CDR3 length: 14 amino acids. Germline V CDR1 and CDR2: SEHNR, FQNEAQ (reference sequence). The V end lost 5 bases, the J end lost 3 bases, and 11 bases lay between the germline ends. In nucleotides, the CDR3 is TGTGCCAGCAGCCCCGACAGCCTCAATCAGCCCCAGCATTTT. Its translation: CASSPDSLNQPQHF.

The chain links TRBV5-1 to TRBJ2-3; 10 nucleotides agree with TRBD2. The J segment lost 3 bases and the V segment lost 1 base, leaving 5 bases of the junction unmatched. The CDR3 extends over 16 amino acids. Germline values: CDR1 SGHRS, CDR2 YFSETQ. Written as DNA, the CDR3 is TGCGCCAGCAGCTTGTTCTCTAGCGGGGGAACAGATACGCAGTATTTT. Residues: CASSLFSSGGTDTQYF.

CDR3 in amino acids: CASKLGTANTEAFF. CDR3 DNA: TGCGCCAGCAAGCTAGGGACAGCGAACACTGAAGCTTTCTTT. The genes are TRBV5-1 and TRBJ1-1, with 7 bases lining up with TRBD1. This CDR3 region has 14 residues. The germline V gene has CDR1 SGHRS and CDR2 YFSETQ. Trimming at V came to 6 bases and at J to 1 base, leaving 6 bases not matched to a gene. Combining the CDR3 with reference TRBV5-1 and TRBJ1-1 gives the whole variable domain KAGVTQTPRYLIKTRGQQVTLSCSPISGHRSVSWYQQTPGQGLQFLFEYFSETQRNKGNFPGRFSGRQFSNSRSEMNVSTLELGDSALYLCASKLGTANTEAFFGQGTRLTVV.

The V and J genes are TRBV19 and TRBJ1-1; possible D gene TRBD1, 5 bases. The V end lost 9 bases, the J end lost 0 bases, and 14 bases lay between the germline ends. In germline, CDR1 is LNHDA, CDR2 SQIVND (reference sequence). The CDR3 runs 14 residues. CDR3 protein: CARTIRGLNTEAFF. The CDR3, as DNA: TGTGCCAGGACTATAAGGGGTTTGAACACTGAAGCTTTCTTT.

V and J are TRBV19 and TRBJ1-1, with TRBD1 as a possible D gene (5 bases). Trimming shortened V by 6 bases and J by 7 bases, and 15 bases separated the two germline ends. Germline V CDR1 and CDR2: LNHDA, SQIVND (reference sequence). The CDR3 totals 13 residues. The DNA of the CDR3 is TGTGCCAGTAGCCCAGGGCAGCCCTTTGAAGCTTTCTTT. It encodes CASSPGQPFEAFF.

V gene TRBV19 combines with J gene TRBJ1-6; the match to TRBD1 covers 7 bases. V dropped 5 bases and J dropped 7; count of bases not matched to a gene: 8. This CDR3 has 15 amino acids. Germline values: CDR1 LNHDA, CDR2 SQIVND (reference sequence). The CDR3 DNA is TGTGCCAGTAGTTCGACGGGACAGCCGAATTCACCCCTCCACTTT. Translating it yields CASSSTGQPNSPLHF.

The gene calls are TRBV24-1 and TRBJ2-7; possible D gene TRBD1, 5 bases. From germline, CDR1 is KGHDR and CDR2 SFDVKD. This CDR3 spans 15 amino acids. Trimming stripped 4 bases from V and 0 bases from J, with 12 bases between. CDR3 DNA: TGTGCCACCAGTGAAGGACGGACAAGCTCCTACGAGCAGTACTTC. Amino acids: CATSEGRTSSYEQYF.

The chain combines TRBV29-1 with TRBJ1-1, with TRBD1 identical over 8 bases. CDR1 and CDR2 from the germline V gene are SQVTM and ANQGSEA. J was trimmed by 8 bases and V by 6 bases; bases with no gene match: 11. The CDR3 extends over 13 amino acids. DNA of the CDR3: TGCAGCGTCCTCATCGGGAGACAGGGGGAAGCTTTCTTT. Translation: CSVLIGRQGEAFF.